This TCR beta chain was captured by sequencing in a study of shared clonotypes between healthy human individuals. Deep-level settings were used for running the assay. Method: immunoSEQ multiplex PCR; TCRdb's copy keeps in-frame clones and lacks some. The repertoire holds some 580,000 clones, with 95% to 98% as singletons. Naive-designated CD8 cells lacked CD45RO, were positively enriched for CCR7, and omitted terminally differentiated effector memory CD45RA+ cells. The specimen sequenced was naive CD8+ T cells sorted from blood. The origin of this receptor is a man aged 25 to 40 in good health.

This CDR3 is CASSQGDGGWFF. CDR3 sequence (DNA): TGCGCCAGCAGCCAAGGGGACGGCGGTTGGTTCTTC. The chain links TRBV4-1 to TRBJ2-1, with D possibly called TRBD1 or TRBD2 (5 bases each). Deletions cut 1 base from V and 15 bases from J, with 13 bases between. This CDR3 comprises 12 residues. Per germline, CDR1 MGHRA and CDR2 YSYEKL.